One sample yielded the 27 T cell receptor beta chains listed below, sequenced in a study of blood T cell repertoires in COVID-19. Method: immunoSEQ multiplex PCR; TCRdb's copy keeps in-frame clones and lacks some. The repertoire includes about 190,000 clones, about 88% of them detected once, and about 26% sits in the top ten. The sample was PBMCs or T cells enriched from blood (not recorded which). Source of these receptors: a woman in her 40s in a cohort exposed to, infected with or recovered from COVID-19 (not recorded which).

CDR3 DNA: TGTGCCAGCAGCCCCCCAGGCTCCGTAGCCAAAAACATTCAGTACTTC. This encodes CASSPPGSVAKNIQYF. The V call is TRBV2, the J call TRBJ2-4, with D uncertain. Trimming stripped 6 bases from V and 0 bases from J, with 15 bases between. This CDR3 comprises 16 residues. Germline CDR1 is SNHLY and CDR2 is FYNNEI. Combining the CDR3 with reference TRBV2 and TRBJ2-4 gives the whole variable domain EPEVTQTPSHQVTQMGQEVILRCVPISNHLYFYWYRQILGQKVEFLVSFYNNEISEKSEIFDDQFSVERPDGSNFTLKIRSTKLEDSAMYFCASSPPGSVAKNIQYFGAGTRLSVL.

CDR3 DNA: TGTGCCAGCAGCTTATCCCGAGGTCAGCCCCAGCATTTT. Translating gives CASSLSRGQPQHF. The chain has TRBV7-9 and TRBJ1-5; D unresolved. The CDR3 contains 13 residues. V was clipped by 2 bases and J by 6 bases, with 8 bases between them. Per the germline V gene, CDR1 is SEHNR and CDR2 is FQNEAQ (reference sequence).

The CDR3 nucleotides read TGTGCCAGCACCCCCCCCGGACAGGGTCACTATGGCTACACCTTC. Encoded protein: CASTPPGQGHYGYTF. The chain links TRBV7-8 to TRBJ1-2; 8 bases are shared with TRBD1. The length of the CDR3 is 15 residues. Trimming cost V 7 bases and J 3 bases; bases outside gene matches: 10. Germline assignment: CDR1 SGHVS and CDR2 FQNEAQ.

In its sample, this clone was seen a few times. This chain joins TRBV3-1 (or the pseudogene TRBV3-2) and TRBJ1-1; D is undetermined. This CDR3 spans 14 amino acids. The germline V gene has CDR1 LGHDT and CDR2 YNNKEL (reference sequence). V lost 4 bases and J lost 1, with 10 bases in between. The DNA for the CDR3 is TGTGCCAGCAGCCCTCCTGGCGGGAACACTGAAGCTTTCTTT. It specifies CASSPPGGNTEAFF.

The rearrangement links TRBV30 to TRBJ1-2, with 11 bases aligning to TRBD1. There are 17 residues in the CDR3. Germline V gives CDR1 GTSNPN, CDR2 SVGIG (reference sequence). Unmatched junction bases numbered 14, after V lost 0 bases and J lost 8 bases. The CDR3 protein is CAWSVPSWTGGAAGYTF. In DNA form, the CDR3 reads TGTGCCTGGAGTGTACCTTCTTGGACAGGGGGCGCCGCGGGCTACACCTTC.

The J gene is TRBJ2-2, the V gene TRBV30, with 7 bases lining up with TRBD1. This CDR3 region has 15 residues. V lost 2 bases and J lost 1; bases outside the gene matches: 4. The germline V gene has CDR1 GTSNPN and CDR2 SVGIG (reference sequence). DNA of the CDR3: TGTGCCTGGAGTTCCAGGACAGGGAACACCGGGGAGCTGTTTTTT. Encoded protein: CAWSSRTGNTGELFF.

This clone has just one count. The J gene is TRBJ1-2, the V gene TRBV5-1; tentatively, D is TRBD1 (5 bases). CDR3 length equals 15 residues. Germline assignment: CDR1 SGHRS and CDR2 YFSETQ. V lost 1 base and J lost 3, with 13 bases in between. CDR3 protein: CASSLTRGQDYGYTF. The DNA of the CDR3 is TGCGCCAGCAGCTTGACCCGCGGACAAGACTATGGCTACACCTTC.

This rearrangement joins TRBV24-1 to TRBJ2-1; D may be TRBD2 (5 bases). Trimming took 3 bases from V and 5 from J, leaving 16 bases between them. Germline V CDR1 and CDR2: KGHDR, SFDVKD. There are 16 residues in the CDR3. The CDR3 nucleotides are TGTGCCACCAGTGATCCGACGCCAGCGGCAAACAATGAGCAGTTCTTC. Translated: CATSDPTPAANNEQFF.

This chain connects TRBV15 to TRBJ1-2, with TRBD1 matching 9 bases. J was trimmed by 2 bases and V by 1 base; bases with no gene match: 5. Germline CDR1 is LNHNV and CDR2 is YYDKDF (reference sequence). The CDR3 has 16 residues. CDR3 residues: CATSRVGDRENYGYTF. CDR3 coding DNA: TGTGCCACCAGCAGAGTTGGGGACAGGGAGAACTATGGCTACACCTTC.

A few counts support this clone. The rearrangement links TRBV21-1 to TRBJ2-5; the table assigns TRBD1, which was not confirmed against the DNA. TRBV21-1 counts as a pseudogene. CDR3 size: 14 residues. CDR3 sequence: CASSNHRGLETQYF. The CDR3 nucleotides are TGTGCCAGCAGCAATCACAGGGGGTTGGAGACCCAGTACTTC.

V and J are TRBV5-1 and TRBJ2-7; 7 positions agree with TRBD1. CDR1 and CDR2 from the germline V gene are SGHRS and YFSETQ. The CDR3 has 15 amino acids. Trimming took 5 bases from V and 0 from J; bases not matched to a gene: 8. The CDR3 loop reads CASRSRDSSSYEQYF. CDR3 sequence (DNA): TGCGCCAGCAGATCCCGGGACAGCAGCTCCTACGAGCAGTACTTC.

This chain links TRBV7-9 with TRBJ1-2, with no clear D. The CDR3 spans 15 residues. Germline V gene sequence: CDR1 SEHNR, CDR2 FQNEAQ (reference sequence). The ends were cut back, 4 bases at V and 7 bases at J, with 19 bases in the middle. As DNA, the CDR3 is TGTGCCAGCAGCTCCGGCGGTACGGGGAAGGGTGGCTACACCTTC. Translation gives CASSSGGTGKGGYTF.

The chain carries TRBV4-3 and TRBJ2-1; 7 positions agree with TRBD2. CDR3 length equals 15 residues. Germline V gives CDR1 LGHNA, CDR2 YSLEER. J lost 9 bases, V lost 1 base, and 9 bases had no gene match. The CDR3 DNA follows: TGCGCCAGCAGCCAAGTCGGGGGAGGCGGGGGTGAGCAGTTCTTC. Translated: CASSQVGGGGGEQFF.

This chain links TRBV6-2 or TRBV6-3 with TRBJ1-4, with TRBD1 matching 12 bases. Trimming cost V 6 bases and J 11 bases; bases outside gene matches: 7. CDR1 and CDR2 from the germline V gene are MNHEY and SVGEGT. This CDR3 comprises 14 residues. DNA for the CDR3: TGTGCCAGCAGCCCGGGACAGGGGGCGCGTAAACTGTTTTTT. Protein product: CASSPGQGARKLFF.

This clone was counted a few times. This rearrangement joins TRBV7-6 to TRBJ1-1; D is perhaps TRBD1 (6 bases). CDR1 and CDR2 from the germline V gene are SGHVS and FNYEAQ. Trimming stripped 3 bases from V and 6 bases from J, with 14 bases between. The length of the CDR3 is 14 residues. The CDR3 sequence: CASSFSGGGSEAFF. For the CDR3, the DNA is TGTGCCAGCAGCTTCTCAGGTGGGGGCTCTGAAGCTTTCTTT.

The V and J genes are TRBV27 and TRBJ2-7, with TRBD1 matching 10 bases. This CDR3 contains 13 residues. Germline loops: CDR1 MNHEY, CDR2 SMNVEV (reference sequence). Germline trimming cut 10 bases from V and 5 bases from J; bases unmatched to any gene: 8. For the CDR3, the DNA is TGTGCCACCAAACGGGACAGGGGCCACGAGCAGTACTTC. Translating gives CATKRDRGHEQYF.

The rearrangement joins TRBV7-9 to TRBJ1-3; 9 bases match TRBD1. The J segment lost 4 bases and the V segment lost 6 bases, leaving 10 bases of the junction unmatched. This CDR3 comprises 16 residues. Germline loops: CDR1 SEHNR, CDR2 FQNEAQ (reference sequence). The CDR3 protein is CASRSTGTGLGNTIYF. CDR3 bases: TGTGCCAGCAGGTCCACCGGGACAGGGCTGGGAAACACCATATATTTT.

The CDR3 DNA is TGTGCCAGCAGTTTGCAGACTAGCGGGATCTACAATGAGCAGTTCTTC. Residues: CASSLQTSGIYNEQFF. The chain is built from TRBV6-2 or TRBV6-3 and TRBJ2-1; 11 bases match TRBD2. CDR1 is MNHEY and CDR2 is SVGEGT in the germline V gene. With 4 bases clipped from V and 3 bases from J, the junction kept 5 bases outside the gene matches. The CDR3 totals 16 residues.

V gene TRBV5-8 combines with J gene TRBJ2-3, with a possible D match to TRBD1 (6 bases). The germline V gene encodes CDR1 SGHTS and CDR2 YDEGEE. CDR3 size: 16 residues. Trimming shortened V by 4 bases and J by 0 bases, and 15 bases separated the two germline ends. CDR3 sequence reads: CASSIGGGASTDTQYF. CDR3 bases: TGTGCCAGCAGCATTGGGGGCGGAGCTAGCACAGATACGCAGTATTTT.

J is TRBJ2-1 and V is TRBV2, with 7 bases identical to TRBD2. The J segment lost 8 bases and the V segment lost 5 bases, leaving 9 bases of the junction unmatched. CDR1 is SNHLY and CDR2 is FYNNEI in the germline V gene. The CDR3 totals 14 residues. CDR3 nucleotide sequence: TGTGCCAGCAGTTTCGCGGGAGAAATCCATGAGCAGTTCTTC. Translated: CASSFAGEIHEQFF.

This chain links TRBV12-5 with TRBJ1-5, with 8 bases identical to TRBD1. This CDR3 is 15 amino acids long. CDR1 is LGHNT and CDR2 is FRNRAP in the germline V gene. With V trimmed by 6 bases and J by 5 bases, 9 bases remained unmatched. The CDR3 bases are TGTGCTAGTGGGAACGACAGGGGAGGCCATCAGCCCCAGCATTTT. Its protein product is CASGNDRGGHQPQHF.

The chain employs TRBV15 and TRBJ1-1; TRBD1 is a possible D gene (6 bases). This CDR3 contains 15 residues. The ends were cut back, 8 bases at V and 0 bases at J, with 16 bases in the middle. Germline lookup yields CDR1 LNHNV and CDR2 YYDKDF (reference sequence). The CDR3 is CATPDSSLMNTEAFF. The CDR3 DNA is TGTGCCACCCCGGACAGCTCCCTCATGAACACTGAAGCTTTCTTT.

The chain joins TRBV9 to TRBJ1-1; D call uncertain. In germline, CDR1 is SGDLS, CDR2 YYNGEE. CDR3 size: 13 residues. Trimming stripped 0 bases from V and 6 bases from J, with 9 bases between. The CDR3 region is CASSVGGGSEAFF. CDR3 nucleotides: TGTGCCAGCAGCGTAGGAGGAGGGTCTGAAGCTTTCTTT.

The chain links TRBV25-1 to TRBJ1-1, with TRBD1 matching 11 bases. Germline V gives CDR1 MGHDK, CDR2 SYGVNS. The CDR3 length is 14 residues. Germline trimming cut 6 bases from V and 3 bases from J; bases unmatched to any gene: 3. The CDR3 region has the DNA TGTGCCAGCAGCGGGACAGGGGGGGACACTGAAGCTTTCTTT. It yields the protein CASSGTGGDTEAFF.

The V call is TRBV19, the J call TRBJ2-7, with TRBD2 as a possible D gene (6 bases). In germline, CDR1 is LNHDA, CDR2 SQIVND (reference sequence). With 9 bases removed from V and 12 bases from J, the gap between germline ends came to 33 bases. The CDR3 is made up of 16 amino acids. This CDR3 reads CASRDLGGRTVEVGYF. The CDR3 DNA follows: TGTGCCAGCAGAGATTTGGGTGGGAGGACCGTTGAGGTAGGGTACTTC.

The chain couples TRBV11-2 to TRBJ2-5, with 12 positions matching TRBD2. The CDR3 has 13 residues. Trimming at V came to 6 bases and at J to 4 bases, leaving 0 bases not matched to a gene. Germline CDR1 reads SGHAT; CDR2 reads FQNNGV. The CDR3 DNA reads as TGTGCCAGCAGACTAGCGGGAGGAGAGACCCAGTACTTC. The encoded protein is CASRLAGGETQYF. Combining the CDR3 with reference TRBV11-2 and TRBJ2-5 gives the whole variable domain EAGVAQSPRYKIIEKRQSVAFWCNPISGHATLYWYQQILGQGPKLLIQFQNNGVVDDSQLPKDRFSAERLKGVDSTLKIQPAKLEDSAVYLCASRLAGGETQYFGPGTRLLVL.

The V gene is TRBV9, the J gene TRBJ2-3, with 8 bases identical to TRBD2. Germline CDR1 reads SGDLS; CDR2 reads YYNGEE. The CDR3 is 18 residues long. The junction had 14 bases not matched to a gene; V was cut back by 4 bases and J by 1 base. Written as DNA, the CDR3 is TGTGCCAGCAGCCACCGACCCGTTTTAGCGGGGCGCACAGATACGCAGTATTTT. Translated: CASSHRPVLAGRTDTQYF.